A single sample gave rise to the 26 T cell receptor beta chains below, sequenced in a study of a mutant IDH1 vaccine in newly diagnosed glioma. The time point here: week 5, during vaccination. The vaccine gave 300 ug of a 20-mer mutant IDH1 peptide subcutaneously per dose. Their antigens remain unidentified. Assay: immunoSEQ multiplex PCR; the TCRdb copy retains only in-frame clones and omits some. Of about 53,000 clones listed, about 88% are singletons. The specimen comprised PBMCs, sampled from a glioma patient whose treatment included an IDH1 peptide vaccine. These receptors came from a woman in her 50s with glioma.

The table lists this clone with a count of one. J is TRBJ1-1 and V is TRBV29-1; D may be TRBD1 (5 bases). The V end was cut by 4 bases, the J end by 4 bases, with 13 bases between. The CDR3 has 13 amino acids. Germline lookup yields CDR1 SQVTM and CDR2 ANQGSEA. CDR3 in DNA: TGCAGCGTTGGGGCGGGGGGAGGCACTGAAGCTTTCTTT. Translating it yields CSVGAGGGTEAFF.

The rearrangement links TRBV6-6 to TRBJ2-5; 8 bases are a match to TRBD2. The junction had 6 bases not matched to a gene; V was cut back by 6 bases and J by 0 bases. CDR3 length: 15 amino acids. Germline CDR1 reads MNHNY; CDR2 reads SVGAGI (reference sequence). This CDR3 is CASSPRGGHQETQYF. The DNA of the CDR3 is TGTGCCAGCAGCCCCCGGGGGGGTCACCAAGAGACCCAGTACTTC.

The chain recombines TRBV19 with TRBJ1-5; D not resolved. The germline CDR1 and CDR2 sequences are LNHDA and SQIVND (reference sequence). The V end was cut by 4 bases, the J end by 0 bases, with 19 bases between. The CDR3 runs to 18 residues. The CDR3 nucleotides read TGTGCCAGTAGTAGGGGATTTTTGGGAACTTATAGCAATCAGCCCCAGCATTTT. This translates into CASSRGFLGTYSNQPQHF.

In its sample, this clone was seen once. As DNA, the CDR3 is TGTGCCAGCAGCTTAAAAGTTTATAGCAATCAGCCCCAGCATTTT. Translated, it gives CASSLKVYSNQPQHF. V gene TRBV7-2 combines with J gene TRBJ1-5; no reliable D call. V lost 2 bases, J lost 0 bases, and 8 bases lay in between. CDR3 length equals 15 residues. CDR1 is SGHTA and CDR2 is FQGNSA in the germline V gene.

The chain links TRBV4-3 to TRBJ1-6; D remains ambiguous. Trimming removed 4 bases from V and 6 bases from J, with 10 bases in between. The CDR3 loop spans 14 amino acids. Germline assignment: CDR1 LGHNA and CDR2 YSLEER. The CDR3 is CASSLRPGNSPLHF. DNA for the CDR3: TGCGCCAGCAGCCTACGGCCGGGTAATTCACCCCTCCACTTT.

The chain links TRBV12-5 to TRBJ1-3; D unclear. The germline gives CDR1 LGHNT, CDR2 FRNRAP. CDR3 length: 14 residues. The germline V and J ends were trimmed by 1 base and 1 base, with 5 bases remaining between them. This CDR3 reads CASGLEGSGNTIYF. CDR3 nucleotides: TGTGCTAGTGGTTTGGAAGGGTCTGGAAACACCATATATTTT.

This clone was observed a handful of times. The chain links TRBV10-3 to TRBJ1-1, with 11 bases lining up with TRBD1. CDR3 length equals 14 residues. V lost 7 bases to trimming and J lost 3 bases; unmatched junction nucleotides: 4. Germline CDR1 reads ENHRY; CDR2 reads SYGVKD. The CDR3 nucleotides are TGTGCCATCAAGAGGACAGGGGGCTACACTGAAGCTTTCTTT. Residues: CAIKRTGGYTEAFF.

The chain is built from TRBV2 and TRBJ1-2; D is unresolved. V was trimmed by 4 bases and J by 3 bases, leaving 9 bases between them. Germline lookup yields CDR1 SNHLY and CDR2 FYNNEI. This CDR3 region has 13 residues. The CDR3: CASSVRQDYGYTF. As DNA, the CDR3 is TGTGCCAGCAGTGTACGGCAGGACTATGGCTACACCTTC.

This clone was counted between two and nine times. The V gene is TRBV9, the J gene TRBJ1-1; D uncertain. Germline V gene sequence: CDR1 SGDLS, CDR2 YYNGEE. The CDR3 has 13 amino acids. The V end lost 7 bases, the J end lost 1 base, and 11 bases lay between the germline ends. DNA for the CDR3: TGTGCCAGCGCCCCCCGGGGGAACACTGAAGCTTTCTTT. Its protein is CASAPRGNTEAFF.

The chain carries TRBV5-1 and TRBJ2-5, with D perhaps TRBD1 or TRBD2 (6 bases each). The length of the CDR3 is 16 residues. V lost 2 bases, J lost 5 bases, and 19 bases lay in between. The germline CDR1 and CDR2 sequences are SGHRS and YFSETQ. The CDR3 coding sequence is TGCGCCAGCAGCTTTACGGTCGGGGGCTCCGAGGAGACCCAGTACTTC. It yields the protein CASSFTVGGSEETQYF. Full variable domain (remainder filled in from reference TRBV5-1 and TRBJ2-5): KAGVTQTPRYLIKTRGQQVTLSCSPISGHRSVSWYQQTPGQGLQFLFEYFSETQRNKGNFPGRFSGRQFSNSRSEMNVSTLELGDSALYLCASSFTVGGSEETQYFGPGTRLLVL.

The chain links TRBV13 to TRBJ1-5; D may be TRBD1 (6 bases). CDR3 length: 15 residues. The V end was cut by 3 bases, the J end by 0 bases, with 9 bases between. In germline, CDR1 is PRHDT, CDR2 FYEKMQ (reference sequence). The CDR3 region is CASSFGQYSNQPQHF. CDR3 bases: TGTGCCAGCAGCTTCGGACAGTATAGCAATCAGCCCCAGCATTTT.

Here the CDR3 reads CASSLAGALNEKLFF. Here the CDR3 DNA reads TGTGCCAGCAGCTTAGCTGGGGCCCTAAATGAAAAACTGTTTTTT. V is TRBV11-3 and J is TRBJ1-4; D might be TRBD1 (5 bases). V lost 1 base and J 5 bases, leaving 11 bases between the germline ends. Germline CDR1 reads SGHNT; CDR2 reads YENEEA. The CDR3 is 15 amino acids.

The J gene is TRBJ1-4, the V gene TRBV5-1; the match to TRBD1 covers 9 bases. CDR3 length equals 13 residues. Germline loops: CDR1 SGHRS, CDR2 YFSETQ. Trimming cost V 3 bases and J 8 bases; bases outside gene matches: 2. DNA of the CDR3: TGCGCCAGCAGCTACAGGGGGCAAGAAAAACTGTTTTTT. It codes for CASSYRGQEKLFF. Combining the CDR3 with reference TRBV5-1 and TRBJ1-4 gives the whole variable domain KAGVTQTPRYLIKTRGQQVTLSCSPISGHRSVSWYQQTPGQGLQFLFEYFSETQRNKGNFPGRFSGRQFSNSRSEMNVSTLELGDSALYLCASSYRGQEKLFFGSGTQLSVL.

CDR3 loop: CASSLRGQSNQPQHF. The DNA of the CDR3 is TGTGCCAGCAGTTTAAGGGGACAGAGCAATCAGCCCCAGCATTTT. The gene calls are TRBV27 and TRBJ1-5; 7 bases align to TRBD1. This CDR3 contains 15 residues. J gave up 1 base and V 2 bases, and 2 bases lay outside the gene matches. The V gene's germline CDR1 is MNHEY and CDR2 SMNVEV (reference sequence).

V usage is TRBV5-4 and J usage is TRBJ2-3; D is possibly TRBD2 (7 bases). The length of the CDR3 is 15 residues. Trimming shortened V by 4 bases and J by 1 base, and 13 bases separated the two germline ends. The V gene's germline CDR1 is SGHNT and CDR2 YYREEE (reference sequence). The CDR3 DNA reads as TGTGCCAGCAGCGAGGGGGGGCCCGGCACAGATACGCAGTATTTT. Protein sequence: CASSEGGPGTDTQYF.

V gene TRBV4-3 combines with J gene TRBJ2-3; no clear D gene. Germline loops: CDR1 LGHNA, CDR2 YSLEER. The V end lost 0 bases, the J end lost 4 bases, and 8 bases lay between the germline ends. The length of the CDR3 is 14 residues. CDR3 loop: CASSQDTDADTQYF. DNA for the CDR3: TGCGCCAGCAGCCAAGATACAGACGCAGATACGCAGTATTTT.

This sequence joins TRBV11-3 and TRBJ2-5; perhaps D is TRBD1 or TRBD2 (5 bases each). The CDR3 loop spans 15 amino acids. Germline CDR1 SGHNT, CDR2 YENEEA. V lost 3 bases to trimming and J lost 2 bases, with 13 bases between them. The CDR3 protein is CASSFTGRQQETQYF. The CDR3 DNA reads as TGTGCCAGCAGCTTCACTGGGAGACAGCAAGAGACCCAGTACTTC. The whole variable domain, filled in from reference TRBV11-3 and TRBJ2-5, reads EAGVVQSPRYKIIEKKQPVAFWCNPISGHNTLYWYLQNLGQGPELLIRYENEEAVDDSQLPKDRFSAERLKGVDSTLKIQPAELGDSAVYLCASSFTGRQQETQYFGPGTRLLVL.

The chain has TRBV10-2 and TRBJ1-2; D call uncertain. V gave up 2 bases and J gave up 1 base, with 11 bases separating them. Germline CDR1 and CDR2: WSHSY and SAAADI. The CDR3 contains 15 residues. The CDR3 DNA reads as TGCGCCAGCAGTGAGACAGAGCGGGGTAACTATGGCTACACCTTC. Translated: CASSETERGNYGYTF.

V usage is TRBV23-1 and J usage is TRBJ1-6; 7 bases match TRBD1. TRBV23-1 is an open reading frame, and its role is uncertain. Trimming cost V 0 bases and J 9 bases; bases outside gene matches: 14. The CDR3 extends over 18 amino acids. The CDR3 coding sequence is TGCGCCAGCAGTCAATCCCCCCCGACAGGGTCTTGTGCTTCACCCCTCCACTTT. Translating it yields CASSQSPPTGSCASPLHF.

This chain joins TRBV5-6 and TRBJ2-7; TRBD1 matches at 7 bases. V trimming: 0 bases; J trimming: 3 bases; junction bases outside the gene matches: 3. This CDR3 has 14 residues. Germline assignment: CDR1 SGHDT and CDR2 YYEEEE. The DNA for the CDR3 is TGTGCCAGCAGCTTGGGACAGGGAGTCTACGAGCAGTACTTC. Its translation: CASSLGQGVYEQYF.

The rearrangement joins TRBV7-9 to TRBJ2-7; D remains ambiguous. The CDR3 length is 12 residues. Trimming stripped 5 bases from V and 6 bases from J, with 11 bases between. From germline, CDR1 is SEHNR and CDR2 FQNEAQ (reference sequence). The CDR3 loop reads CASSLGITEQYF. CDR3 in DNA: TGTGCCAGCAGCCTCGGAATAACCGAGCAGTACTTC.

This chain joins TRBV27 and TRBJ1-2; the D gene is possibly TRBD1 (5 bases). The CDR3 runs 11 residues. Germline assignment: CDR1 MNHEY and CDR2 SMNVEV (reference sequence). Trimming took 8 bases from V and 6 from J, leaving 10 bases between them. The CDR3 protein is CASLDSDGYTF. CDR3 in DNA: TGTGCCAGCCTCGACAGCGATGGCTACACCTTC.

V gene TRBV25-1 combines with J gene TRBJ2-5, with 7 bases matching TRBD1. The CDR3 contains 14 residues. Germline CDR1 reads MGHDK; CDR2 reads SYGVNS. Trimming removed 3 bases from V and 4 bases from J; junction bases left unmatched: 5. CDR3 amino acids: CASSESDRAETQYF. CDR3 nucleotide sequence: TGTGCCAGCAGTGAGAGTGACAGGGCAGAGACCCAGTACTTC.

This clone appeared a single time. V and J are TRBV2 and TRBJ1-2; the D is unclear. The germline gives CDR1 SNHLY, CDR2 FYNNEI. Trimming removed 7 bases at V and 6 bases at J, with 21 bases between. The CDR3 sequence is 15 residues long. CDR3 sequence reads: CASIVTPTSWDGYTF. The CDR3, as DNA: TGTGCCAGCATCGTGACCCCGACCTCGTGGGATGGCTACACCTTC.

The chain couples TRBV18 to TRBJ2-5; perhaps D is TRBD1 or TRBD2 (6 bases each). Germline CDR1 KGHSH, CDR2 LQKENI. This CDR3 has 14 amino acids. Trimming removed 3 bases at V and 4 bases at J, with 12 bases between. The CDR3 region has the DNA TGTGCCAGCTCACCTACCCCGGGGGCAGAGACCCAGTACTTC. Residues: CASSPTPGAETQYF.

As DNA, the CDR3 is TGTGCCAGCAGCTCAGGGGCGGCGAACACTGAAGCTTTCTTT. Translation gives CASSSGAANTEAFF. J is TRBJ1-1 and V is TRBV5-4; maybe TRBD1 (6 bases). Germline CDR1 and CDR2: SGHNT and YYREEE (reference sequence). The ends were cut back, 3 bases at V and 1 base at J, with 10 bases in the middle. The length of the CDR3 is 14 residues.